Following are 27 T cell receptor beta chains from one sample sequenced in a study of PD-L1 blockade in urothelial cancer. Profiling relied on immunoSEQ multiplex PCR, and the TCRdb table lists in-frame clones only, not all of them. The sample holds more than 45,000 clones, approximately 72% seen once. The time point denotes: pretreatment peripheral blood. Material: PBMCs, obtained around atezolizumab (anti-PD-L1) treatment. These TCRs come from a man aged 65 to 79 with urothelial cancer.

The chain couples TRBV19 to TRBJ1-2; possible D gene TRBD1, 6 bases. Germline V gene data show CDR1 as LNHDA and CDR2 as SQIVND (reference sequence). The V end lost 0 bases, the J end lost 4 bases, and 15 bases lay between the germline ends. CDR3 length equals 16 residues. This CDR3 reads CASSIDRQETIYGYTF. The CDR3 coding sequence is TGTGCCAGTAGTATAGACCGACAGGAAACCATCTATGGCTACACCTTC.

The chain carries TRBV21-1 and TRBJ1-1. TRBV21-1 is deemed a pseudogene. The CDR3 contains 13 residues. The CDR3 sequence is CASSKILSTEAFF. Here the CDR3 DNA reads TGTGCCAGCAGCAAAATACTTTCCACTGAAGCTTTCTTT.

This clone was recorded a few times. This chain uses TRBV7-2 with TRBJ2-7, with 11 bases matching TRBD2. V was clipped by 5 bases and J by 0 bases; unmatched bases: 3. Germline V gene lookup returns CDR1 SGHTA and CDR2 FQGNSA. The CDR3 has 15 amino acids. CDR3 in DNA: TGTGCCAGCAGCAGGACTAGCGGGCCCTCCTACGAGCAGTACTTC. Translation: CASSRTSGPSYEQYF.

Only a few counts were recorded for this clone. The chain recombines TRBV19 with TRBJ1-1; 9 bases agree with TRBD1. Germline V lookup: CDR1 LNHDA, CDR2 SQIVND (reference sequence). V shed 3 bases and J 0 bases; nucleotides not matched to a gene: 2. The CDR3 length is 15 residues. CDR3 in amino acids: CASSINRGLNTEAFF. DNA of the CDR3: TGTGCCAGTAGTATCAACAGGGGGCTGAACACTGAAGCTTTCTTT.

The chain has TRBV7-8 and TRBJ1-1; 8 nucleotides match TRBD1. The CDR3 covers 14 residues. Germline lookup yields CDR1 SGHVS and CDR2 FQNEAQ. V lost 1 base to trimming and J lost 5 bases; unmatched junction nucleotides: 3. The CDR3 DNA is TGTGCCAGCAGCTTAGACAGGGGGAGGACTGAAGCTTTCTTT. This gives the protein CASSLDRGRTEAFF.

This rearrangement joins TRBV4-3 to TRBJ2-2; 11 bases line up with TRBD2. The CDR3 sequence is 18 residues long. The germline CDR1 and CDR2 sequences are LGHNA and YSLEER. V shed 0 bases, J shed 7 bases, and the junction held 10 bases outside the gene matches. The CDR3 is CASSQDLGTSGIGGELFF. CDR3 in DNA: TGCGCCAGCAGCCAAGATCTTGGGACTAGCGGTATCGGCGGGGAGCTGTTTTTT.

V and J are TRBV5-1 and TRBJ1-1; no firm D call. Trimming took off 5 bases at V and 2 bases at J, with 16 bases between the two ends. The germline CDR1 and CDR2 sequences are SGHRS and YFSETQ. The CDR3 is 15 residues long. DNA of the CDR3: TGCGCCAGCAGTCCGGTAATGTCTGTTAACACTGAAGCTTTCTTT. Translating gives CASSPVMSVNTEAFF.

This chain connects TRBV12-5 to TRBJ2-7, with TRBD2 identical over 8 bases. Germline CDR1 is LGHNT and CDR2 is FRNRAP. This CDR3 is 14 amino acids long. V lost 8 bases, J lost 0 bases, and 6 bases stayed unmatched. Written as DNA, the CDR3 is TGTGCTAGTAGCGGGGGCAGATTCTCCTACGAGCAGTACTTC. Translation gives CASSGGRFSYEQYF.

The V and J genes are TRBV25-1 and TRBJ1-4, with a tentative D call TRBD1 (5 bases). Deletions cut 4 bases from V and 5 bases from J, with 14 bases between. The CDR3 consists of 15 residues. The germline CDR1 and CDR2 sequences are MGHDK and SYGVNS. The CDR3 nucleotides read TGTGCCAGCAGTGGTAACGGGGACTGGAATGAAAAACTGTTTTTT. Translated, it gives CASSGNGDWNEKLFF.

CDR3: CATSRDLARGVEQYF. The CDR3 DNA follows: TGTGCCACCAGCAGAGATTTGGCCAGGGGAGTGGAGCAGTACTTC. The rearrangement uses TRBV15 and TRBJ2-7; D is perhaps TRBD1 (6 bases). CDR1 is LNHNV, CDR2 YYDKDF, per germline (reference sequence). CDR3 length: 15 residues. The ends were cut back, 0 bases at V and 7 bases at J, with 16 bases in the middle. The full variable domain, with the rest looked up from reference TRBV15 and TRBJ2-7, is DAMVIQNPRYQVTQFGKPVTLSCSQTLNHNVMYWYQQKSSQAPKLLFHYYDKDFNNEADTPDNFQSRRPNTSFCFLDIRSPGLGDTAMYLCATSRDLARGVEQYFGPGTRLTVT.

This clone appeared a few times. The chain recombines TRBV2 with TRBJ1-3, with 9 bases aligning to TRBD1. Germline values: CDR1 SNHLY, CDR2 FYNNEI. CDR3 length: 14 amino acids. Losses at the gene ends were 4 bases for V and 2 bases for J; bases not matched to a gene: 0. CDR3 coding DNA: TGTGCCAGCAGTGGACAGGGGGCTGGAAACACCATATATTTT. It yields the protein CASSGQGAGNTIYF.

Here the CDR3 DNA reads TGTGCCTGGGTACAGGGGGTAAGGGACTATGGCTACACCTTC. Residues: CAWVQGVRDYGYTF. J is TRBJ1-2 and V is TRBV30, with TRBD1 identical over 8 bases. Trimming removed 5 bases from V and 3 bases from J; junction bases left unmatched: 8. The length of the CDR3 is 14 residues. Germline CDR1 reads GTSNPN; CDR2 reads SVGIG (reference sequence).

The genes are TRBV9 and TRBJ1-5; no firm D call. The germline V gene has CDR1 SGDLS and CDR2 YYNGEE. Trimming left V 3 bases short and J 0 bases short, with 10 bases between. The CDR3 covers 15 residues. CDR3 sequence reads: CASSAAGYSNQPQHF. The CDR3 DNA reads TGTGCCAGCAGCGCCGCAGGATATAGCAATCAGCCCCAGCATTTT.

The chain couples TRBV5-1 to TRBJ1-1; D is perhaps TRBD1 (5 bases). Germline CDR1 is SGHRS and CDR2 is YFSETQ. V lost 0 bases and J 7 bases, leaving 10 bases between the germline ends. The CDR3 length is 13 residues. In DNA, the CDR3 is TGCGCCAGCAGCTTGGCCAGGCAGGGTGAAGCTTTCTTT. Translated, it gives CASSLARQGEAFF. The full variable domain, in which reference TRBV5-1 and TRBJ1-1 provide the parts outside the CDR3, is KAGVTQTPRYLIKTRGQQVTLSCSPISGHRSVSWYQQTPGQGLQFLFEYFSETQRNKGNFPGRFSGRQFSNSRSEMNVSTLELGDSALYLCASSLARQGEAFFGQGTRLTVV.

The rearrangement uses TRBV28 and TRBJ1-1; a weak D match, TRBD1 (5 bases). The CDR3 has 15 amino acids. From germline, CDR1 is MDHEN and CDR2 SYDVKM. V lost 3 bases and J lost 1, with 12 bases in between. The CDR3 reads CASSFLDSRNTEAFF. In nucleotides, the CDR3 is TGTGCCAGCAGTTTCCTCGACAGTAGGAACACTGAAGCTTTCTTT.

The rearrangement links TRBV5-4 to TRBJ2-2; 9 bases are shared with TRBD1. The CDR3 runs 17 residues. CDR1 and CDR2 from the germline V gene are SGHNT and YYREEE (reference sequence). The ends lost 0 bases at V and 5 bases at J; junction bases unmatched: 8. Here the CDR3 DNA reads TGTGCCAGCAGCTTGGGGGCCCGGGACAGGGTGACCGGGGAGCTGTTTTTT. Translation: CASSLGARDRVTGELFF. Full variable domain (rest looked up from reference TRBV5-4 and TRBJ2-2): ETGVTQSPTHLIKTRGQQVTLRCSSQSGHNTVSWYQQALGQGPQFIFQYYREEENGRGNFPPRFSGLQFPNYSSELNVNALELDDSALYLCASSLGARDRVTGELFFGEGSRLTVL.

The V call is TRBV28, the J call TRBJ1-5; the D gene is possibly TRBD1 (6 bases). The CDR3 runs 15 residues. Trimming removed 10 bases from V and 3 bases from J, with 19 bases in between. Germline lookup yields CDR1 MDHEN and CDR2 SYDVKM. This chain's CDR3 is CANPRGGEVNQPQHF. The CDR3 region has the DNA TGTGCCAACCCTAGGGGGGGCGAAGTCAATCAGCCCCAGCATTTT.

The chain recombines TRBV9 with TRBJ1-1; TRBD1 might be the D (5 bases). The CDR3 consists of 13 residues. In germline, CDR1 is SGDLS, CDR2 YYNGEE. The germline V and J ends were trimmed by 4 bases and 1 base, with 8 bases remaining between them. CDR3 nucleotides: TGTGCCAGCAGCACTGGACAGAACACTGAAGCTTTCTTT. It is translated as CASSTGQNTEAFF.

This clone was seen only once. The rearrangement links TRBV27 to TRBJ1-3; D possibly corresponds to TRBD1 (5 bases). V shed 0 bases and J shed 4 bases, with 7 bases lying between them. CDR3 length equals 14 residues. The germline V gene encodes CDR1 MNHEY and CDR2 SMNVEV (reference sequence). CDR3 nucleotide sequence: TGTGCCAGCAGTTTATCAGGGGTCGGAAACACCATATATTTT. Translation: CASSLSGVGNTIYF.

This clone was counted only a few times. The chain recombines TRBV10-3 with TRBJ2-7; TRBD1 agrees at 10 bases. The CDR3 totals 17 residues. CDR1 is ENHRY and CDR2 is SYGVKD in the germline V gene. V gave up 2 bases and J gave up 3 bases; unmatched junction bases: 10. Written as DNA, the CDR3 is TGTGCCATCAGTGAGCCACATGGGGGGGACAGGGGCTACGAGCAGTACTTC. It is translated as CAISEPHGGDRGYEQYF.

This chain connects TRBV9 to TRBJ2-2; 11 bases match TRBD2. Germline lookup yields CDR1 SGDLS and CDR2 YYNGEE. The CDR3 spans 16 residues. Trimming removed 5 bases from V and 2 bases from J; junction bases left unmatched: 5. The CDR3 sequence is CASRVGLAVNTGELFF. The CDR3 DNA reads TGTGCCAGCAGGGTGGGACTAGCGGTAAACACCGGGGAGCTGTTTTTT.

This clone appeared a few times. V and J are TRBV7-2 and TRBJ2-5; no clear D gene. Looked up from germline, CDR1 is SGHTA and CDR2 is FQGNSA. The V end lost 5 bases, the J end lost 7 bases, and 14 bases lay between the germline ends. CDR3 length: 13 amino acids. Written as DNA, the CDR3 is TGTGCCAGCAGCCCAGGCGTGCCCCGGACCCAGTACTTC. Translated: CASSPGVPRTQYF.

This chain uses TRBV18 with TRBJ2-7; a possible D gene is TRBD2 (6 bases). The CDR3 is made up of 15 amino acids. V was pared by 3 bases and J by 4 bases, with 16 bases between. Germline CDR1 and CDR2: KGHSH and LQKENI. The CDR3 nucleotides are TGTGCCAGCTCACCCTTCATCTCTGGGGGGTACGAGCAGTACTTC. This encodes CASSPFISGGYEQYF.

This sequence joins TRBV7-2 and TRBJ1-2; TRBD1 matches at 11 bases. Trimming took 5 bases from V and 5 from J; bases not matched to a gene: 7. CDR3 length: 15 amino acids. Looked up from germline, CDR1 is SGHTA and CDR2 is FQGNSA. The CDR3 reads CASSPGTGGFYGYTF. CDR3 nucleotides: TGTGCCAGCAGCCCCGGGACAGGGGGTTTTTATGGCTACACCTTC.

This clone has a handful of counts. The V and J genes are TRBV7-9 and TRBJ2-2, with 8 positions matching TRBD2. V lost 3 bases and J lost 1; bases outside the gene matches: 13. Per the germline V gene, CDR1 is SEHNR and CDR2 is FQNEAQ (reference sequence). This CDR3 is built from 19 residues. CDR3 sequence (DNA): TGTGCCAGCAGCTTTACTGGGCCCCAGACTAGCGAGAACACCGGGGAGCTGTTTTTT. Its protein product is CASSFTGPQTSENTGELFF.

The genes are TRBV28 and TRBJ2-5; a possible D gene is TRBD2 (7 bases). Trimming pared 10 bases from V and 5 bases from J, leaving 11 bases between. The germline V gene encodes CDR1 MDHEN and CDR2 SYDVKM. CDR3 length equals 11 residues. CDR3 in amino acids: CATRGGETQYF. The CDR3 nucleotides are TGTGCCACCAGGGGAGGGGAGACCCAGTACTTC.

This chain links TRBV30 with TRBJ2-5; TRBD1 agrees at 11 bases. V lost 1 base, J lost 4 bases, and 5 bases stayed unmatched. This CDR3 contains 15 residues. Germline CDR1 GTSNPN, CDR2 SVGIG (reference sequence). CDR3 protein: CAWSEGQGARETQYF. CDR3 nucleotide sequence: TGTGCCTGGAGTGAAGGACAGGGGGCAAGAGAGACCCAGTACTTC.